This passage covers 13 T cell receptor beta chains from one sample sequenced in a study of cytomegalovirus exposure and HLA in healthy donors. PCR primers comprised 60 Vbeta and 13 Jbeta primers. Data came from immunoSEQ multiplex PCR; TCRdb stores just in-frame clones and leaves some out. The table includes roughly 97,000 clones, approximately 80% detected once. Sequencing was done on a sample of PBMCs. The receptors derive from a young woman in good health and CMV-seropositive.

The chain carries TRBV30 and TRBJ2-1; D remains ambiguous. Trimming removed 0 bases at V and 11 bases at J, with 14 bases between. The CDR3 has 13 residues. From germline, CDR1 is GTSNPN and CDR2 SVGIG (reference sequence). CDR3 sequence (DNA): TGTGCCTGGAGTGTGTGGGCTCCCGATCAGCAGTTCTTC. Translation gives CAWSVWAPDQQFF. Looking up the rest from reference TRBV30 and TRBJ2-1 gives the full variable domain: SQTIHQWPATLVQPVGSPLSLECTVEGTSNPNLYWYRQAAGRGLQLLFYSVGIGQISSEVPQNLSASRPQDRQFILSSKKLLLSDSGFYLCAWSVWAPDQQFFGPGTRLTVL.

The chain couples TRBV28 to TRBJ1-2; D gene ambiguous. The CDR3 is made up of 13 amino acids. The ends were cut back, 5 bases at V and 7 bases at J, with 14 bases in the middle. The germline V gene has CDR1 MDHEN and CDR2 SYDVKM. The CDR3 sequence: CASSTGAISGYTF. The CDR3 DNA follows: TGTGCCAGCAGTACCGGTGCTATTAGTGGCTACACCTTC.

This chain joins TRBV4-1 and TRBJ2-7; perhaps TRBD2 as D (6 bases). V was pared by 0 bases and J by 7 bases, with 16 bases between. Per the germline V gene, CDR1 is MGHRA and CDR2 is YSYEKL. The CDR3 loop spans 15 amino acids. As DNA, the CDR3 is TGCGCCAGCAGCCAAGACTCTTCTTATGGGGGGGAGCAGTACTTC. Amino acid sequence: CASSQDSSYGGEQYF.

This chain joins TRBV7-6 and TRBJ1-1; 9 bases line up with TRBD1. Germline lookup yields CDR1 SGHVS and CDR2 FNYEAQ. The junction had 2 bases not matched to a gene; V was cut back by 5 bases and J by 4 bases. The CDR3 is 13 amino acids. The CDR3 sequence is CASSLQGATEAFF. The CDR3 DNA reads TGTGCCAGCAGCCTACAGGGGGCCACTGAAGCTTTCTTT.

CDR3 nucleotide sequence: TGTGCCAGCAGCTTGGCGAGCGGGGCTCCCTACGAGCAGTACTTC. Residues: CASSLASGAPYEQYF. This chain connects TRBV5-6 to TRBJ2-7, with 7 positions matching TRBD2. The CDR3 has 15 amino acids. Germline lookup yields CDR1 SGHDT and CDR2 YYEEEE. V was clipped by 0 bases and J by 2 bases; unmatched bases: 5.

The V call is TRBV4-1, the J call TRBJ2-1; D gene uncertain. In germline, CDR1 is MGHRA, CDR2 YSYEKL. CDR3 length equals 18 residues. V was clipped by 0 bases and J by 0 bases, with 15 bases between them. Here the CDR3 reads CASSQEDLGSGSYNEQFF. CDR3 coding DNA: TGCGCCAGCAGCCAAGAGGATCTCGGTTCGGGCTCCTACAATGAGCAGTTCTTC.

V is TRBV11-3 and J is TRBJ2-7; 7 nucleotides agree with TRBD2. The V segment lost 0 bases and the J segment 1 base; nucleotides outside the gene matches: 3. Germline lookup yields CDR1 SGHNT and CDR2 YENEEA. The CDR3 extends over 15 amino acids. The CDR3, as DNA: TGTGCCAGCAGCTTAGAGGCGGGAGAGTCCTACGAGCAGTACTTC. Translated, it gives CASSLEAGESYEQYF.

In nucleotides, the CDR3 is TGTGCCAGCAGCCGGCCGGGAGGGCAGGGGTACCAGCCCCAGCATTTT. Translated: CASSRPGGQGYQPQHF. The V gene is TRBV7-9, the J gene TRBJ1-5; TRBD1 is a possible D gene (6 bases). Trimming took 5 bases from V and 7 from J, leaving 21 bases between them. CDR3 length equals 16 residues. Germline CDR1 is SEHNR and CDR2 is FQNEAQ (reference sequence).

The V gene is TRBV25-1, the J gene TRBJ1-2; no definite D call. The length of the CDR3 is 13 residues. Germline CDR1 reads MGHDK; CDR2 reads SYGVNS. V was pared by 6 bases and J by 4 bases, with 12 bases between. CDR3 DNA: TGTGCCAGCAGCCCGACATCCGGCTATGGCTACACCTTC. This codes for CASSPTSGYGYTF.

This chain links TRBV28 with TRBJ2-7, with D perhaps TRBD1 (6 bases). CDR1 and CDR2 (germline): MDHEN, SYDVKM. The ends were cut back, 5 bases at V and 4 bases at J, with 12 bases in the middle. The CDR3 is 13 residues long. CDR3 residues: CASSLGQNYEQYF. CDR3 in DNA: TGTGCCAGCAGTCTCGGACAGAATTACGAGCAGTACTTC.

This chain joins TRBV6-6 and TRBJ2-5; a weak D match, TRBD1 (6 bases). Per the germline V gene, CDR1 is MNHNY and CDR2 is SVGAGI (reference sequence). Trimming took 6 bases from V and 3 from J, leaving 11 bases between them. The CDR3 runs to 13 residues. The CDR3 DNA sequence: TGTGCCAGCAGAGGTTCAGGGGAAGAGACCCAGTACTTC. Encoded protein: CASRGSGEETQYF.

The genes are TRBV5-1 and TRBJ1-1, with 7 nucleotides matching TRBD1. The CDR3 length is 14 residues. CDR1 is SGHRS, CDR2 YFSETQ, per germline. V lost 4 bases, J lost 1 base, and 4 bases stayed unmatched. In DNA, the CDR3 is TGCGCCAGCAGCCCAGGGGGTGGGAACACTGAAGCTTTCTTT. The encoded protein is CASSPGGGNTEAFF. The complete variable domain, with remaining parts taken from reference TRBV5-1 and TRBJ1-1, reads KAGVTQTPRYLIKTRGQQVTLSCSPISGHRSVSWYQQTPGQGLQFLFEYFSETQRNKGNFPGRFSGRQFSNSRSEMNVSTLELGDSALYLCASSPGGGNTEAFFGQGTRLTVV.

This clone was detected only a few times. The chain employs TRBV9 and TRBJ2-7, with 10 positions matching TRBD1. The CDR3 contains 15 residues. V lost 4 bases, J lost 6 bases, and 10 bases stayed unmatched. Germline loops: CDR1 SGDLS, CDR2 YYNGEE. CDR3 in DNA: TGTGCCAGCAGCCCAGGGGGGACAGGGGACTCCGAGCAGTACTTC. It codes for CASSPGGTGDSEQYF.